A single sample is the source of the 2 T cell receptor beta chains below, sequenced in a study of T cells in Graves' hyperthyroidism and ophthalmopathy. The investigators amplified TCR beta CDR3 regions from RNA transcripts. When the TCR CDR3 underwent first-round RT-PCR, the HTBI primer set was used. Using its own MiXCR run on the multiplex PCR reads, TCRdb lists one record per CDR3 protein. This table has fewer than 900,000 distinct CDR3 sequences, approximately 19% appearing once. Sequences were obtained from blood. Receptor source: a woman aged 50 to 65 with Graves' hyperthyroidism that later progressed to Graves' ophthalmopathy.

A few counts support this clonotype. J is TRBJ1-4 and V is TRBV6-2 or TRBV6-3; D is unresolved. The CDR3 is 13 amino acids. Germline V gene data show CDR1 as MNHEY and CDR2 as SVGEGT. The V and J ends lost 6 bases and 8 bases respectively, with 13 bases between them. For the CDR3, the DNA is TGTGCCAGCAGGGTCCTAACAATGGAAAAACTGTTTTTT. Encoded protein: CASRVLTMEKLFF.

This clonotype was found a few times. The chain carries TRBV5-1 and TRBJ2-2; perhaps TRBD1 as D (6 bases). V lost 1 base and J 7 bases, leaving 17 bases between the germline ends. The CDR3 consists of 16 residues. Germline V lookup: CDR1 SGHRS, CDR2 YFSETQ. The CDR3 region is CASSLFQGRSIGELFF. The CDR3 DNA reads TGCGCCAGCAGCTTGTTCCAGGGGCGATCTATCGGGGAGCTGTTTTTT. The full variable domain, rest sourced from reference TRBV5-1 and TRBJ2-2, is KAGVTQTPRYLIKTRGQQVTLSCSPISGHRSVSWYQQTPGQGLQFLFEYFSETQRNKGNFPGRFSGRQFSNSRSEMNVSTLELGDSALYLCASSLFQGRSIGELFFGEGSRLTVL.